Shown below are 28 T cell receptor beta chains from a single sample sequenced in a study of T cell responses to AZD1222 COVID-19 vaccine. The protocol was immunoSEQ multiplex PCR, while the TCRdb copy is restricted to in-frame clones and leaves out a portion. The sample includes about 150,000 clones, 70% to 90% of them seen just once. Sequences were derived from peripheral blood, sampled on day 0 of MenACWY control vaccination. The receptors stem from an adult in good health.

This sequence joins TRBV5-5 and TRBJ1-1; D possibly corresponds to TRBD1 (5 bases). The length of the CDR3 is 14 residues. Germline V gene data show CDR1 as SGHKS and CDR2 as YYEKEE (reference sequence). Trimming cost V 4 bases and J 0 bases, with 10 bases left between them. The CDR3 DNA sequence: TGTGCCAGCAGCAGAGACAGCGTGAACACTGAAGCTTTCTTT. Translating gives CASSRDSVNTEAFF.

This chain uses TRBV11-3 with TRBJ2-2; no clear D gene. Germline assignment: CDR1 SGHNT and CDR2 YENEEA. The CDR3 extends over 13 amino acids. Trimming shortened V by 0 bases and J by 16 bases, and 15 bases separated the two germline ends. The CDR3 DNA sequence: TGTGCCAGCAGCTTAGATCTTAGGAGCGTACGGTTTTTT. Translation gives CASSLDLRSVRFF.

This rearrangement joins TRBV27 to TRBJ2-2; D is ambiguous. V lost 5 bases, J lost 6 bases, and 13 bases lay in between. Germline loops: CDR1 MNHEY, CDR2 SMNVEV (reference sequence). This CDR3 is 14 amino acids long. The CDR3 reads CASSPGLVSGELFF. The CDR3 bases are TGTGCCAGCAGTCCGGGTCTGGTTTCCGGGGAGCTGTTTTTT.

The CDR3: CASSLGTGVHEQFF. The CDR3 DNA follows: TGTGCCAGCAGCCTCGGGACAGGGGTGCATGAGCAGTTCTTC. This chain connects TRBV11-2 to TRBJ2-1; 10 bases map to TRBD1. CDR1 and CDR2 (germline): SGHAT, FQNNGV. The CDR3 is 14 residues long. The junction had 6 bases not matched to a gene; V was cut back by 5 bases and J by 8 bases.

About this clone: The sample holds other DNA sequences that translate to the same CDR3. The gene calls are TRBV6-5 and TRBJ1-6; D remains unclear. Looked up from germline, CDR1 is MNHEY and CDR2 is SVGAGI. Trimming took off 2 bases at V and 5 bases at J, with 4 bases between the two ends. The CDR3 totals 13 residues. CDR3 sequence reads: CASSYRDNSPLHF. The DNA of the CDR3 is TGTGCCAGCAGTTACAGGGATAATTCACCCCTCCACTTT.

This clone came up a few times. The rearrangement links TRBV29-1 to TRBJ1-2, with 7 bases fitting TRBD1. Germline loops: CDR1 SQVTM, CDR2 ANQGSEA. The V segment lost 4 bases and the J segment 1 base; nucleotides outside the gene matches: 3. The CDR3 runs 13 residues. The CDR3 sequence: CSVVTGFNYGYTF. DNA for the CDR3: TGCAGCGTTGTGACAGGGTTTAACTATGGCTACACCTTC.

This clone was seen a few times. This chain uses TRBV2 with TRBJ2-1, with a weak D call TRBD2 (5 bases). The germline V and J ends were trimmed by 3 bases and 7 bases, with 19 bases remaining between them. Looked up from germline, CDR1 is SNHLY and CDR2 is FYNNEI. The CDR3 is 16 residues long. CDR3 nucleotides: TGTGCCAGCAGTGAGTCTGAGGGCAAAGGTGGAAATGAGCAGTTCTTC. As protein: CASSESEGKGGNEQFF.

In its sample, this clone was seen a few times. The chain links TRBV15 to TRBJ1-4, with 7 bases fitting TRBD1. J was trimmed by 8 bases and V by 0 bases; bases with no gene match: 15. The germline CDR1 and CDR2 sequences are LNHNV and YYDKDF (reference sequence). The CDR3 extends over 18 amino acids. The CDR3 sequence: CATSREAGGGDIREKLFF. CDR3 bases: TGTGCCACCAGCAGAGAGGCAGGGGGAGGGGATATTCGGGAAAAACTGTTTTTT.

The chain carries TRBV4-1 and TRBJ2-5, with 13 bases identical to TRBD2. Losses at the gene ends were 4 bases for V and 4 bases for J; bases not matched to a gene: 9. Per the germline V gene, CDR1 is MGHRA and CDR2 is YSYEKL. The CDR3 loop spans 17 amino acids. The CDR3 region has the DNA TGCGCCAGCAGCCTCCGACTAGCGGGGGGCCAGGGAGAGACCCAGTACTTC. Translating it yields CASSLRLAGGQGETQYF.

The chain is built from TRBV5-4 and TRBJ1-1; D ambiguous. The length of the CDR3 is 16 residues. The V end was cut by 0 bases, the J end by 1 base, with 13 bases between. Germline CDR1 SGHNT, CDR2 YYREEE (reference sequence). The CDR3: CASSLGAIGRNTEAFF. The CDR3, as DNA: TGTGCCAGCAGCTTGGGCGCCATCGGGAGGAACACTGAAGCTTTCTTT.

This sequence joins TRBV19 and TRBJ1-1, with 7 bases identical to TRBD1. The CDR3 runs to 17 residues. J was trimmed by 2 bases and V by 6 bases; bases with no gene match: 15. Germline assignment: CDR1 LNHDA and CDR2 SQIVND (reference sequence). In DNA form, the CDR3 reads TGTGCCAGTAGCACCTTTGGGGGTAACAGGGGTAACACTGAAGCTTTCTTT. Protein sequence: CASSTFGGNRGNTEAFF.

CDR3 residues: CASSVDTNTEAFF. The CDR3 bases are TGCGCCAGCAGCGTCGACACGAACACTGAAGCTTTCTTT. The V call is TRBV5-1, the J call TRBJ1-1; D remains unclear. This CDR3 region has 13 residues. Germline V gene data show CDR1 as SGHRS and CDR2 as YFSETQ. V was clipped by 4 bases and J by 1 base, with 8 bases between them.

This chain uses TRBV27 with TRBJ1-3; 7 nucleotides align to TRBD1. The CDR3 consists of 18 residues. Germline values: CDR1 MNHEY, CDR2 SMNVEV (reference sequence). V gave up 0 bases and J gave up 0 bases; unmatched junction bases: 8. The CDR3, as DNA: TGTGCCAGCAGTTTATCCCTGACAGGGCTCTTCTCTGGAAACACCATATATTTT. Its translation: CASSLSLTGLFSGNTIYF.

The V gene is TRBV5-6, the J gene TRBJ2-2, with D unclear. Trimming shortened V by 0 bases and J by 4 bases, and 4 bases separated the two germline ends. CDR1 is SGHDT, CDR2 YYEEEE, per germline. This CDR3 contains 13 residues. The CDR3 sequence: CASSLGFTGELFF. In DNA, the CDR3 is TGTGCCAGCAGCTTGGGGTTCACCGGGGAGCTGTTTTTT.

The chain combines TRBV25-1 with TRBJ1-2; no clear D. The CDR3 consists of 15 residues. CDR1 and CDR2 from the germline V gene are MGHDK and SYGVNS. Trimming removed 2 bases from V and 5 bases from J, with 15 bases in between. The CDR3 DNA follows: TGTGCCAGCAGTGAACCAGGACGAAGAGGGTATGGCTACACCTTC. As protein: CASSEPGRRGYGYTF.

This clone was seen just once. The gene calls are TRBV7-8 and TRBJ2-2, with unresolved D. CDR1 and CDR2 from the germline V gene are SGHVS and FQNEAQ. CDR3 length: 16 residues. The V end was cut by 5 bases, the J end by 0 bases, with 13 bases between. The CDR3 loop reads CASSRRRASNTGELFF. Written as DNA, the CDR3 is TGTGCCAGCAGCCGCCGGCGCGCCTCGAACACCGGGGAGCTGTTTTTT.

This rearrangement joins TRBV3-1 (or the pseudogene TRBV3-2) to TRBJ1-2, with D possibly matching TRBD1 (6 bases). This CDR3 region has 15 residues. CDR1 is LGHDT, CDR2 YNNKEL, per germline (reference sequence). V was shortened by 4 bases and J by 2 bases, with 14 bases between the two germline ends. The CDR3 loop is CASSLSGGQNYGYTF. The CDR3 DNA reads TGTGCCAGCAGCCTAAGCGGGGGCCAAAACTATGGCTACACCTTC.

CDR3 bases: TGTGCCAGCAGCTTAGACGGCGGGAGGGCTCAAGAGACCCAGTACTTC. It specifies CASSLDGGRAQETQYF. The V call is TRBV7-6, the J call TRBJ2-5; 9 bases line up with TRBD2. V lost 1 base and J lost 2; bases outside the gene matches: 5. CDR1 SGHVS and CDR2 FNYEAQ come from the germline V gene. The CDR3 runs 16 residues. The full variable domain, with the rest looked up from reference TRBV7-6 and TRBJ2-5, is GAGVSQSPRYKVTKRGQDVALRCDPISGHVSLYWYRQALGQGPEFLTYFNYEAQQDKSGLPNDRFSAERPEGSISTLTIQRTEQRDSAMYRCASSLDGGRAQETQYFGPGTRLLVL.

The DNA of the CDR3 is TGTGCCAGTAGTATTCTCCCGAGGAGAAAGAGTGGCAAAAACATTCAGTACTTC. It translates to CASSILPRRKSGKNIQYF. The rearrangement uses TRBV19 and TRBJ2-4; D remains unclear. This CDR3 spans 18 amino acids. The germline V gene encodes CDR1 LNHDA and CDR2 SQIVND (reference sequence). Trimming took 3 bases from V and 3 from J, leaving 21 bases between them.

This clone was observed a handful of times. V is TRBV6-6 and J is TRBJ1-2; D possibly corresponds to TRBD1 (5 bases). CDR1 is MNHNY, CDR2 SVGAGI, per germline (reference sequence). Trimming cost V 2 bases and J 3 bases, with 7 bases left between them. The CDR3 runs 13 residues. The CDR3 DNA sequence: TGTGCCAGCAGTTACGCGGGGGACTATGGCTACACCTTC. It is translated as CASSYAGDYGYTF.

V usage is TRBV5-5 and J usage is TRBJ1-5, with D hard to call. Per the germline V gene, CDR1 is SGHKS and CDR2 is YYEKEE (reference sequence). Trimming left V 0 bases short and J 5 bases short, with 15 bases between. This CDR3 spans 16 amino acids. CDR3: CASSLGVSLAYQPQHF. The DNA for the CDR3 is TGTGCCAGCAGCTTGGGGGTTTCGCTAGCCTATCAGCCCCAGCATTTT.

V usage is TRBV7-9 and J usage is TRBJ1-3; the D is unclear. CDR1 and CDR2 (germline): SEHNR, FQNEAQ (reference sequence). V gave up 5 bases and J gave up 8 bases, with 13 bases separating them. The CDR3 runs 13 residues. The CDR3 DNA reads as TGTGCCAGCAGCCCCAAGGCCGCGGACACCATATATTTT. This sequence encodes CASSPKAADTIYF.

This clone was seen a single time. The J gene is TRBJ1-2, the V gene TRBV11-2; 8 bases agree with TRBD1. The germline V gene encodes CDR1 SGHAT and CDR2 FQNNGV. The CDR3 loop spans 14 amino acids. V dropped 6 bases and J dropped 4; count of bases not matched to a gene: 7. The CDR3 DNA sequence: TGTGCCAGCAGATTGGACAGGGCGGGCTATGGCTACACCTTC. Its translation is CASRLDRAGYGYTF.

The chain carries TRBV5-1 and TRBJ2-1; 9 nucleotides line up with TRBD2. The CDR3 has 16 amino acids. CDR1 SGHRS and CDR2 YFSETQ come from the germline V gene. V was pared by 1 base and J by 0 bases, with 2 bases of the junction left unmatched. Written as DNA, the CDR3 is TGCGCCAGCAGCTTGAATAGCGGGAGCTCCTACAATGAGCAGTTCTTC. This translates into CASSLNSGSSYNEQFF.

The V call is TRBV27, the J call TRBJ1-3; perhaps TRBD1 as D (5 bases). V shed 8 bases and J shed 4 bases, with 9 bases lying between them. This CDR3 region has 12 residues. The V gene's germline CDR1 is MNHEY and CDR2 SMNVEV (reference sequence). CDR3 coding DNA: TGTGCCAGCCGGGGGAGAGGAAACACCATATATTTT. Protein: CASRGRGNTIYF.

In DNA, the CDR3 is TGTGCCAGCAGTCCACACCCATATGGCTACACCTTC. Amino acids: CASSPHPYGYTF. This sequence joins TRBV6-2 or TRBV6-3 and TRBJ1-2; D call uncertain. The CDR3 is 12 amino acids. Germline CDR1 is MNHEY and CDR2 is SVGEGT. V lost 5 bases and J 5 bases, leaving 9 bases between the germline ends.

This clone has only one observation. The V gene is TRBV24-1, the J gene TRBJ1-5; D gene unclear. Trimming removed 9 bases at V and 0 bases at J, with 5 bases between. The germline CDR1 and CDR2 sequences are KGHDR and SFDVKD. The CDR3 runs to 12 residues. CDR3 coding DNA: TGTGCCACCGGCGATAGCAATCAGCCCCAGCATTTT. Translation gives CATGDSNQPQHF.

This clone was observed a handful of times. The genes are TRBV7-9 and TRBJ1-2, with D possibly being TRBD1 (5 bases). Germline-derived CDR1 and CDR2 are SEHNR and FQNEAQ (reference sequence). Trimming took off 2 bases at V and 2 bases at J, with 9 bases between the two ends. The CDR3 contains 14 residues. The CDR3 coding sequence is TGTGCCAGCAGCTTACAAGGGGACAACTATGGCTACACCTTC. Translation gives CASSLQGDNYGYTF. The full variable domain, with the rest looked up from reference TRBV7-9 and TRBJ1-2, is DTGVSQNPRHKITKRGQNVTFRCDPISEHNRLYWYRQTLGQGPEFLTYFQNEAQLEKSRLLSDRFSAERPKGSFSTLEIQRTEQGDSAMYLCASSLQGDNYGYTFGSGTRLTVV.